This T cell receptor (beta chain) was recorded in a study of cytomegalovirus exposure and HLA in healthy donors. General study results and limits: By HLA locus, TCR association rates varied in a later analysis, with DRB1 showing the most and HLA-C the fewest.

The PCR made use of 60 Vbeta and 13 Jbeta primers. Assay used: immunoSEQ multiplex PCR; TCRdb lists only in-frame clones, some missing. Its clone listing holds some 60,000 clones. As regards this clone: The antigen remains unidentified.

The CDR3 sequence is 16 residues long. Germline loops: CDR1 SGHRS, CDR2 YFSETQ. V gave up 4 bases and J gave up 11 bases, with 27 bases separating them. Everyone who donated was a healthy bone marrow donor. The receptor comes from a male donor in good health and CMV-seronegative. This chain connects TRBV5-1 to TRBJ2-5; maybe TRBD2 (7 bases). What was sequenced was PBMCs. CDR3 in DNA: TGCGCCAGCAGCGCAACCGGGACACCACCCCGGGGGGAGCAGTACTTC. Amino acids: CASSATGTPPRGEQYF.